This T cell receptor (beta chain) was recovered during a study of shared clonotypes between healthy human individuals. With regard to this clone: Its antigen is still unknown.

Findings of the study overall: The genetic and exposure-history diversity represented was limited by few donors.

The CDR3 sequence is 14 residues long. V was cut by 5 bases and J by 6 bases, with 16 bases left in between. Germline values: CDR1 SGHAT, CDR2 FQNNGV. Profiling relied on immunoSEQ multiplex PCR, and the TCRdb table lists in-frame clones only, not all of them. There are hundreds of thousands of clones in the sample; almost 97% occur only once, and 0.055% to 0.075% lies in the top ten. Input material: naive CD4+ T cells sorted from blood. Subset here: CD45RA+ positively selected. This sequence joins TRBV11-2 and TRBJ1-2; perhaps TRBD1 as D (5 bases). This sequence originates from a woman aged 25 to 39 in good health. CDR3 nucleotides: TGTGCCAGCAGCCCCGATGGGACCGGGCATGGCTACACCTTC. It encodes CASSPDGTGHGYTF. Complete variable domain (other parts from reference TRBV11-2 and TRBJ1-2): EAGVAQSPRYKIIEKRQSVAFWCNPISGHATLYWYQQILGQGPKLLIQFQNNGVVDDSQLPKDRFSAERLKGVDSTLKIQPAKLEDSAVYLCASSPDGTGHGYTFGSGTRLTVV.